This T cell receptor beta chain stems from a study of a mutant IDH1 vaccine in newly diagnosed glioma (dated by TCRdb to 2020 to 2023). Looking at the study overall: Vaccination was initiated 4-6 weeks after radiotherapy alone, or concurrently with temozolomide cycles in the chemotherapy-containing groups. The week-35 safety follow-up took place at visit V12, and the week-47 end of study took place at visit V13. Of the 25 to 35 patients who were treated, 62.5% were male and approximately 38% were female, and the mean age was around 40 years. For exploratory analyses, longitudinal TCRB deep sequencing was carried out in more than 20 treated patients wherever samples were available. Peripheral blood was collected at six visits: V03 (baseline), V05, V07, V10, V12 and V13. Before enrollment, patients had received standard therapy of radiotherapy alone, temozolomide alone, or radiochemotherapy with temozolomide; most received the combination. What the research found in general, with its limitations: The authors stated that sample limitations prevented analyses of patient blood samples from being reproduced. Pseudoprogression appeared unrelated to alterations in the top peripheral T cell clonotypes detected by TCRB sequencing. Availability determined which PBMC samples were chosen for TCRB deep sequencing. Across multiple MHC alleles, vaccine-induced immune responses were seen in roughly 93% of patients.

Libraries were made using the immunoSEQ multiplex PCR assay. Following the manufacturer's protocol, the hsTCRB Kit was used to amplify rearranged TCR beta chain sequences. TCRB libraries were sequenced on an Illumina MiSeq. Per the authors' processing: The proprietary platform of the kit vendor was used for demultiplexing, trimming and gene mapping. TCRdb retrieved this table from immuneACCESS and kept in-frame rearrangements only. Not all clones are present; in checked studies, unresolved V genes account for under half, and no reason is known for the remainder. V and J calls and clone size follow that table, whereas D and trimming were derived from the DNA. This sample holds tens of thousands of clones; 80% to 85% were observed only once. The ten largest account for approximately 3% of the sample. The CDR3 runs 18 amino acids, cysteine and phenylalanine included. This entry keeps only the CDR3 DNA: 54 bases, framed from base 1. V is pared back by 3 bases and J by 0 bases, with 21 bases lying between the germline termini. As encoded in the germline V gene (reference sequence), CDR1 is SGHNT while CDR2 is YYREEE.

The meaning of the sample's time point label: week 47, end of study. Every vaccine dose consisted of 300 ug of a 20-mer mutant IDH1 peptide in Montanide, administered subcutaneously together with topical imiquimod. Across visits V03 through V10, patients got a total of eight vaccinations, given in weeks 1, 3, 5, 7, 11, 15, 19 and 23. The donors had newly diagnosed IDH1-mutant astrocytomas of WHO grade 3 or 4 that showed loss of nuclear ATRX. The samples were drawn from NOA16, a multicentre, single-arm, open-label phase I trial in Germany that tested a mutant IDH1 peptide vaccine in humans for the first time. Genomic DNA for TCRB sequencing was extracted from EDTA blood using the DNeasy Blood and Tissue Kit. Of note for this clone: Its antigen remains unidentified. Base-call qualities are not available, and no considerably larger clone is one nucleotide away.

The sequence joins TRBV5-4 to TRBJ1-1; a tentative D call is TRBD1 (6 bases match). The sequenced sample was PBMCs, obtained from a glioma patient whose treatment included an IDH1 peptide vaccine. The TCR sequence derives from a man aged 40-50 years with glioma. Here is the DNA: TGTGCCAGCAGCTGGGGGCCTCCCTGGGCCATGATGAACACTGAAGCTTTCTTT. Its amino acids are CASSWGPPWAMMNTEAFF.